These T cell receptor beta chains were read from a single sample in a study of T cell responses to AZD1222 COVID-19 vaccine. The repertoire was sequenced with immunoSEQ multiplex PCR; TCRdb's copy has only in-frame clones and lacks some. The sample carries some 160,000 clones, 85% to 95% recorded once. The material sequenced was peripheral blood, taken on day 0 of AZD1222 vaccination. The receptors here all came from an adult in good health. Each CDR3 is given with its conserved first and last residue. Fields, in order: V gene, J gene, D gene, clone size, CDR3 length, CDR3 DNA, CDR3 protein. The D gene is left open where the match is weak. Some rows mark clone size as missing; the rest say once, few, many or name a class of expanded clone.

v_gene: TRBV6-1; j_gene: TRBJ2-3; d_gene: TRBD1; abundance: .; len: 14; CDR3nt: TGTGCCAGCAGTGAGGACAGGGACACAGATACGCAGTATTTT; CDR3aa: CASSEDRDTDTQYF
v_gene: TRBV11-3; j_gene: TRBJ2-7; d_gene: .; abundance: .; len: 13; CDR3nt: TGTGCCAGCAGCTTAGCGGAGGGCTACGAGCAGTACTTC; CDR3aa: CASSLAEGYEQYF
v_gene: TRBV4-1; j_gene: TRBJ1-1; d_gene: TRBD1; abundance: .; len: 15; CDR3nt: TGCGCCAGCAGCCATTACAGGGGCCCGAACACTGAAGCTTTCTTT; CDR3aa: CASSHYRGPNTEAFF
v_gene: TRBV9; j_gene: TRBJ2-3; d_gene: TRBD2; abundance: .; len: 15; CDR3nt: TGTGCCAGCAGCGTAAAGCGGGGGGACACAGATACGCAGTATTTT; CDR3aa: CASSVKRGDTDTQYF
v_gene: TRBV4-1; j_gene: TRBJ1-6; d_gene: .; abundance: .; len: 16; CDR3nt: TGCGCCAGCAGCCAAGATAGGAGCTCCTATAATTCACCCCTCCACTTT; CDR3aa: CASSQDRSSYNSPLHF
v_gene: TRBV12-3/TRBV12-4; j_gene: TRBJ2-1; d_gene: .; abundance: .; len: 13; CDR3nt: TGTGCCAGCAGTTCGCAAGAAGGGGGTGAGCAGTTCTTC; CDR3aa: CASSSQEGGEQFF
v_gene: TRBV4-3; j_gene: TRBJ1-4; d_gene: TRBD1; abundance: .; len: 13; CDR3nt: TGCGCCAGCAGCCGGGACAGGGAGGAAAAACTGTTTTTT; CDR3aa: CASSRDREEKLFF
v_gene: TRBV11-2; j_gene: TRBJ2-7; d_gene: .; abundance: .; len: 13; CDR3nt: TGTGCCAGCAGCAGACCCGGGGAATGGGAGCAGTACTTC; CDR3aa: CASSRPGEWEQYF
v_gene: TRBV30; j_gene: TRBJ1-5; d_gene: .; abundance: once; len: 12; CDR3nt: TGTGCCTGGGGGGCAGGTAATCAGCCCCAGCATTTT; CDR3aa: CAWGAGNQPQHF
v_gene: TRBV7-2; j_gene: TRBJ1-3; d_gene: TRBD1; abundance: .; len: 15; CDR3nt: TGTGCCAGCAGCTTAGTAGGGGGCGCGGAAAACACCATATATTTT; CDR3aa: CASSLVGGAENTIYF
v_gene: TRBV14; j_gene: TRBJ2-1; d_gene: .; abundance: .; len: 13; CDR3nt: TGTGCCAGCAGCCATGCCCATTACAATGAGCAGTTCTTC; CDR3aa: CASSHAHYNEQFF
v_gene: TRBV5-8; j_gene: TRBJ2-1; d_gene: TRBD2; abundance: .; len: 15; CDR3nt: TGTGCCAGCAGCTTGGTTCTAGCGGGGCGGAATGAGCAGTTCTTC; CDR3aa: CASSLVLAGRNEQFF
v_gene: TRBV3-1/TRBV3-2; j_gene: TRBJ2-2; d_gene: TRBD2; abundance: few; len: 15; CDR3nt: TGTGCCAGCAGCTACTCAGCGGGAAACACCGGGGAGCTGTTTTTT; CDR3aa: CASSYSAGNTGELFF
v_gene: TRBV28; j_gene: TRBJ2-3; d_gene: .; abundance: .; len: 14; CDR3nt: TGTAGGGTTAGTGCGGGGAAGACGACAGATACGCAGTATTTT; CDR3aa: CRVSAGKTTDTQYF
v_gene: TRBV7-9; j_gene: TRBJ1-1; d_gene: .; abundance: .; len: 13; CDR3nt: TGTGCCAGCAGGGCCGGGGGTATCACTGAAGCTTTCTTT; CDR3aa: CASRAGGITEAFF
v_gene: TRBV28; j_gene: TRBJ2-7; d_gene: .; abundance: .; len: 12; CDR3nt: TGTGCCAGCAGTTTCCGGCCCTACGAGCAGTACTTC; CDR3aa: CASSFRPYEQYF
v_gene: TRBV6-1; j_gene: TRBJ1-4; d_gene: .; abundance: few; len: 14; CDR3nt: TGTGCCAGCAGTGAAGGCGGCCTTAATGAAAAACTGTTTTTT; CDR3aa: CASSEGGLNEKLFF
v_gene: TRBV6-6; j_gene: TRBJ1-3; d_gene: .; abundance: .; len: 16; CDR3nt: TGTGCCAGCGGTACCAACAGGGACTTGCCGGGAAACACCATATATTTT; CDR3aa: CASGTNRDLPGNTIYF
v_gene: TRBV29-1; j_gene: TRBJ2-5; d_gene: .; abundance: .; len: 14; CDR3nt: TGCAGCGTTGCCACAGGGCCATCTCAAGAGACCCAGTACTTC; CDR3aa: CSVATGPSQETQYF
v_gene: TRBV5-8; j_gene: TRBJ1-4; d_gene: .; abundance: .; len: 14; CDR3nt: TGTGCCAGCAGCTCGACAGTGACTAATGAAAAACTGTTTTTT; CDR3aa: CASSSTVTNEKLFF
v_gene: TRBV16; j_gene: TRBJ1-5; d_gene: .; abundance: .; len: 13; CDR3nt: TGTGCCAGCAGCCAAGGGGGGTCCCAGCCCCAGCATTTT; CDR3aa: CASSQGGSQPQHF
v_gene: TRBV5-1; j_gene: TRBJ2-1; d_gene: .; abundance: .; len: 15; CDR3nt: TGCGCCAGCAGCTACTTATCGGGTTCCTACAATGAGCAGTTCTTC; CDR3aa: CASSYLSGSYNEQFF
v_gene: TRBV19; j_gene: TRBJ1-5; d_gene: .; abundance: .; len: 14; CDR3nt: TGTGCCAGCCTCCTTTGGGGGAGCAATCAGCCCCAGCATTTT; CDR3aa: CASLLWGSNQPQHF